The 30 T cell receptor beta chains in this list originate from one sample, sequenced in a study of cytomegalovirus exposure and HLA in healthy donors. PCR employed 60 Vbeta and 13 Jbeta primers. Profiled with immunoSEQ multiplex PCR; TCRdb holds only in-frame clones, not every one. The sample yields tens of thousands of clones, about 89% seen once. The source material was PBMCs. The receptor set was obtained from a man between 25 and 39 years old in good health and CMV-seropositive.

The chain links TRBV7-9 to TRBJ2-1; 8 nucleotides line up with TRBD2. The CDR3 sequence is 17 residues long. Per germline, CDR1 SEHNR and CDR2 FQNEAQ (reference sequence). V shed 5 bases and J 4 bases; nucleotides not matched to a gene: 13. The CDR3 DNA sequence: TGTGCCAGCAGCCCAGCGACCGGGACTAGGGCATACAATGAGCAGTTCTTC. This translates into CASSPATGTRAYNEQFF.

V is TRBV27 and J is TRBJ2-7; D may be TRBD1 (5 bases). CDR1 and CDR2 (germline): MNHEY, SMNVEV (reference sequence). CDR3 length equals 14 residues. Trimming removed 2 bases from V and 2 bases from J, with 10 bases in between. CDR3 region: CASSLIGVPYEQYF. The CDR3, as DNA: TGTGCCAGCAGTTTAATAGGGGTACCCTACGAGCAGTACTTC.

The V and J genes are TRBV27 and TRBJ2-7; D perhaps matches TRBD2 (6 bases). The CDR3 is 14 amino acids. Germline loops: CDR1 MNHEY, CDR2 SMNVEV (reference sequence). V shed 3 bases and J shed 2 bases, with 11 bases lying between them. CDR3 amino acids: CASSFSGRAYEQYF. The CDR3 nucleotides read TGTGCCAGCAGTTTTAGCGGCCGAGCCTACGAGCAGTACTTC.

V usage is TRBV27 and J usage is TRBJ2-1, with 9 bases fitting TRBD2. Germline V gene sequence: CDR1 MNHEY, CDR2 SMNVEV (reference sequence). The V segment lost 5 bases and the J segment 10 bases; nucleotides outside the gene matches: 12. The CDR3 is 15 amino acids. The chain's CDR3 is CASSPRTSALGEQFF. DNA for the CDR3: TGTGCCAGCAGTCCGCGGACTAGCGCGCTTGGAGAGCAGTTCTTC.

This CDR3 reads CASSVEAGGFLGSYEQYF. The DNA of the CDR3 is TGTGCCAGCAGCGTAGAAGCGGGAGGTTTTTTGGGGTCCTACGAGCAGTACTTC. The rearrangement links TRBV9 to TRBJ2-7; TRBD2 matches 9 bases. CDR3 length: 18 residues. Germline V gene lookup returns CDR1 SGDLS and CDR2 YYNGEE. V gave up 0 bases and J gave up 1 base; unmatched junction bases: 11.

The DNA for the CDR3 is TGTGCCAGCAGCCAAGGGGGCCGGGGCACTGAAGCTTTCTTT. It translates to CASSQGGRGTEAFF. The gene calls are TRBV11-3 and TRBJ1-1, with TRBD1 matching 7 bases. The V gene end was trimmed by 5 bases and the J gene end by 4 bases; junction bases not matched to a gene: 7. Germline-derived CDR1 and CDR2 are SGHNT and YENEEA. CDR3 size: 14 residues.

This clone has a handful of counts. This chain uses TRBV5-5 with TRBJ1-1; 10 nucleotides match TRBD1. There are 16 residues in the CDR3. Trimming removed 4 bases from V and 5 bases from J; junction bases left unmatched: 11. Germline CDR1 reads SGHKS; CDR2 reads YYEKEE (reference sequence). The CDR3 region is CASSVTGQGRLTEAFF. DNA of the CDR3: TGTGCCAGCAGCGTCACGGGACAGGGGAGGTTAACTGAAGCTTTCTTT.

The chain joins TRBV7-9 to TRBJ1-3; 8 positions agree with TRBD1. The CDR3 totals 18 residues. With 6 bases clipped from V and 2 bases from J, the junction kept 15 bases outside the gene matches. Germline CDR1 SEHNR, CDR2 FQNEAQ (reference sequence). The CDR3 DNA is TGTGCCAGCAGTCCTCCGGGACAGGCCATTCCACCTGGAAACACCATATATTTT. As protein: CASSPPGQAIPPGNTIYF.

V gene TRBV6-1 combines with J gene TRBJ2-3; maybe TRBD2 (6 bases). This CDR3 has 12 amino acids. Trimming left V 1 base short and J 9 bases short, with 8 bases between. Germline values: CDR1 MNHNS, CDR2 SASEGT. The CDR3 region is CASSEGGETQYF. Written as DNA, the CDR3 is TGTGCCAGCAGTGAAGGGGGGGAGACGCAGTATTTT.

This rearrangement joins TRBV11-2 to TRBJ2-1; 8 bases line up with TRBD1. V dropped 6 bases and J dropped 0; count of bases not matched to a gene: 4. Germline V lookup: CDR1 SGHAT, CDR2 FQNNGV. The CDR3 contains 15 residues. CDR3 sequence (DNA): TGTGCCAGCAGGGCAGGGGGCTTCTCCTACAATGAGCAGTTCTTC. Translation gives CASRAGGFSYNEQFF.

The chain uses TRBV14 and TRBJ2-6; perhaps TRBD2 as D (5 bases). Trimming shortened V by 4 bases and J by 4 bases, and 23 bases separated the two germline ends. There are 19 residues in the CDR3. Germline V gene lookup returns CDR1 SGHDN and CDR2 FVKESK. In DNA form, the CDR3 reads TGTGCCAGCAGCCCAAGAGGGTCATTCTCTCTCTCAGGGGCCAACGTCCTGACTTTC. Its translation is CASSPRGSFSLSGANVLTF.

The chain recombines TRBV27 with TRBJ2-3, with a weak D call TRBD2 (6 bases). Trimming cost V 1 base and J 3 bases, with 11 bases left between them. The CDR3 length is 15 residues. Per germline, CDR1 MNHEY and CDR2 SMNVEV (reference sequence). The CDR3 loop reads CASSLFGSGTDTQYF. The CDR3 coding sequence is TGTGCCAGCAGTTTATTCGGGAGTGGGACAGATACGCAGTATTTT.

V usage is TRBV7-8 and J usage is TRBJ2-1; 11 bases align to TRBD2. Germline loops: CDR1 SGHVS, CDR2 FQNEAQ. The V and J ends lost 5 bases and 15 bases, in that order; junction bases with no gene match: 27. The CDR3 has 19 amino acids. CDR3 coding DNA: TGTGCCAGCAGCCCCCTGACTAGCGGGACACCCCTCAATGCCCCGTCCGGGTTCTTC. It specifies CASSPLTSGTPLNAPSGFF.

The chain combines TRBV5-1 with TRBJ2-5, with D perhaps TRBD2 (6 bases). The tail of the sequence fits TRBJ2-7 better, so the J call may be wrong. From germline, CDR1 is SGHRS and CDR2 YFSETQ. The CDR3 is 16 amino acids. CDR3 amino acids: CASSWGRLMDDYEQYF. DNA for the CDR3: TGCGCCAGCAGCTGGGGGAGGCTGATGGATGACTACGAGCAGTACTTC.

V usage is TRBV27 and J usage is TRBJ2-7; 7 nucleotides match TRBD1. The CDR3 has 14 residues. CDR1 is MNHEY and CDR2 is SMNVEV in the germline V gene (reference sequence). The V gene end was trimmed by 2 bases and the J gene end by 3 bases; junction bases not matched to a gene: 4. CDR3 coding DNA: TGTGCCAGCAGTTTAGATCCAGGGGGCTACGAGCAGTACTTC. Protein product: CASSLDPGGYEQYF.

The chain carries TRBV7-9 and TRBJ1-4, with TRBD1 matching over 7 bases. Per the germline V gene, CDR1 is SEHNR and CDR2 is FQNEAQ (reference sequence). The CDR3 sequence is 14 residues long. V lost 6 bases to trimming and J lost 5 bases; unmatched junction nucleotides: 6. The chain's CDR3 is CASRGTDGNEKLFF. CDR3 in DNA: TGTGCCAGCAGGGGGACAGATGGGAATGAAAAACTGTTTTTT. Looking up the rest from reference TRBV7-9 and TRBJ1-4 gives the full variable domain: DTGVSQNPRHKITKRGQNVTFRCDPISEHNRLYWYRQTLGQGPEFLTYFQNEAQLEKSRLLSDRFSAERPKGSFSTLEIQRTEQGDSAMYLCASRGTDGNEKLFFGSGTQLSVL.

The rearrangement links TRBV30 to TRBJ2-5; 10 bases match TRBD1. The germline V gene has CDR1 GTSNPN and CDR2 SVGIG (reference sequence). The CDR3 has 14 residues. V was clipped by 4 bases and J by 4 bases; unmatched bases: 6. CDR3 loop: CAWKLRTGGETQYF. The CDR3 coding sequence is TGTGCCTGGAAGCTAAGGACAGGGGGAGAGACCCAGTACTTC. Drawing the rest from reference TRBV30 and TRBJ2-5, the complete variable domain is SQTIHQWPATLVQPVGSPLSLECTVEGTSNPNLYWYRQAAGRGLQLLFYSVGIGQISSEVPQNLSASRPQDRQFILSSKKLLLSDSGFYLCAWKLRTGGETQYFGPGTRLLVL.

V and J are TRBV19 and TRBJ2-5, with 8 bases that match TRBD2. This CDR3 is built from 17 residues. The V and J ends lost 7 bases and 5 bases, in that order; junction bases with no gene match: 18. Germline V gene lookup returns CDR1 LNHDA and CDR2 SQIVND (reference sequence). For the CDR3, the DNA is TGTGCCAGTAAAACTCTGACCGGGACTAGGTGTAGGGAGACCCAGTACTTC. Translation: CASKTLTGTRCRETQYF.

The chain uses TRBV29-1 and TRBJ2-5; TRBD2 might be the D (6 bases). The germline CDR1 and CDR2 sequences are SQVTM and ANQGSEA. V lost 5 bases and J 4 bases, leaving 8 bases between the germline ends. The CDR3 runs 11 residues. CDR3 sequence reads: CSVQRAETQYF. The CDR3 DNA reads as TGCAGCGTTCAGCGGGCAGAGACCCAGTACTTC.

The V and J genes are TRBV5-1 and TRBJ1-2, with a tentative D call TRBD1 (5 bases). Per the germline V gene, CDR1 is SGHRS and CDR2 is YFSETQ. Deletions cut 2 bases from V and 8 bases from J, with 13 bases between. The CDR3 consists of 13 residues. The CDR3 here is CASSFGGSEGYTF. The CDR3 region has the DNA TGCGCCAGCAGCTTCGGGGGTTCGGAGGGCTACACCTTC.

This chain joins TRBV19 and TRBJ2-4, with 11 bases fitting TRBD2. This CDR3 contains 16 residues. The ends lost 6 bases at V and 0 bases at J; junction bases unmatched: 4. The germline CDR1 and CDR2 sequences are LNHDA and SQIVND (reference sequence). The CDR3 spells CASSRLAGIAKNIQYF. CDR3 bases: TGTGCCAGTAGCCGACTAGCGGGAATAGCCAAAAACATTCAGTACTTC.

The V call is TRBV30, the J call TRBJ1-5; D is possibly TRBD1 (5 bases). Germline V gene sequence: CDR1 GTSNPN, CDR2 SVGIG (reference sequence). The CDR3 spans 15 residues. Between the trimmed V and J ends, which lost 0 bases and 1 base, there was a span of 10 bases. CDR3 amino acids: CAWSVQAQSNQPQHF. CDR3 sequence (DNA): TGTGCCTGGAGTGTACAGGCGCAGAGCAATCAGCCCCAGCATTTT.

This rearrangement joins TRBV4-1 to TRBJ1-5; D is perhaps TRBD1 (5 bases). Germline assignment: CDR1 MGHRA and CDR2 YSYEKL. The length of the CDR3 is 15 residues. The V gene lost 0 bases and the J gene lost 5 bases, with 11 bases spanning the gap. The CDR3 sequence: CASSQDMDKDQPQHF. Written as DNA, the CDR3 is TGCGCCAGCAGCCAAGATATGGACAAAGATCAGCCCCAGCATTTT.

This rearrangement joins TRBV2 to TRBJ1-6, with TRBD1 identical over 8 bases. The germline CDR1 and CDR2 sequences are SNHLY and FYNNEI. The CDR3 consists of 15 residues. After removal of 8 bases from V and 6 bases from J, the junction contained 9 bases not matched to a gene. The CDR3 DNA reads as TGTGCCAGCGTTACCCGGACAGGGAGTAATTCACCCCTCCACTTT. It specifies CASVTRTGSNSPLHF.

The V gene is TRBV5-5, the J gene TRBJ2-2; D uncertain. The CDR3 contains 13 residues. Germline values: CDR1 SGHKS, CDR2 YYEKEE (reference sequence). V lost 3 bases and J 4 bases, leaving 7 bases between the germline ends. The CDR3 here is CASSSRGTGELFF. CDR3 DNA: TGTGCCAGCAGCTCGCGCGGCACCGGGGAGCTGTTTTTT.

This chain uses TRBV4-1 with TRBJ2-1; 7 nucleotides align to TRBD2. The V and J ends lost 4 bases and 6 bases, in that order; junction bases with no gene match: 12. The CDR3 is 16 residues long. Germline CDR1 is MGHRA and CDR2 is YSYEKL. CDR3 protein: CASSRLPSGSGNEQFF. CDR3 bases: TGCGCCAGCAGCCGCCTACCTAGCGGATCAGGCAATGAGCAGTTCTTC.

The chain employs TRBV6-6 and TRBJ2-7; TRBD2 matches at 13 bases. The CDR3 length is 16 residues. The trim removed 2 bases at V and 7 bases at J, leaving 8 bases unmatched. Germline values: CDR1 MNHNY, CDR2 SVGAGI (reference sequence). The CDR3 region is CASSYELAGGPTEQYF. In nucleotides, the CDR3 is TGTGCCAGCAGTTACGAACTAGCGGGAGGGCCAACGGAGCAGTACTTC.

The chain is built from TRBV28 and TRBJ2-2, with TRBD2 matching over 9 bases. The length of the CDR3 is 18 residues. V was pared by 3 bases and J by 3 bases, with 11 bases of the junction left unmatched. Germline-derived CDR1 and CDR2 are MDHEN and SYDVKM. DNA for the CDR3: TGTGCCAGCAGTTTGGGTCTAGCGGGACTTATATACACCGGGGAGCTGTTTTTT. This encodes CASSLGLAGLIYTGELFF.

In this sample, this clone turned up once. The rearrangement links TRBV5-1 to TRBJ2-7; TRBD1 agrees at 8 bases. CDR3 length: 13 amino acids. V lost 4 bases and J lost 4; bases outside the gene matches: 4. Germline values: CDR1 SGHRS, CDR2 YFSETQ. The CDR3 nucleotides read TGCGCCAGCAGCCCGGACAGGGATTACGAGCAGTACTTC. This sequence encodes CASSPDRDYEQYF.

V usage is TRBV2 and J usage is TRBJ1-4, with 9 bases that match TRBD1. The CDR3 has 15 residues. The V segment lost 7 bases and the J segment 7 bases; nucleotides outside the gene matches: 10. Germline assignment: CDR1 SNHLY and CDR2 FYNNEI. The CDR3, as DNA: TGTGCCAGCACCGAACAGGGGGCGATTCCTGAAAAACTGTTTTTT. It codes for CASTEQGAIPEKLFF.